Given below is one T cell receptor beta chain in context. During its preparation, the TCRbeta library received unique molecular identifiers. TCRdb independently ran MiXCR on the PCR reads; one entry per CDR3 protein. The table records about 350,000 distinct CDR3 sequences, more than 10% of them present only once. This specimen comes from a study of T-cell reconstitution after alpha-beta-depleted transplantation in children. This clonotype was sampled from a human donor who donated a stem cell graft to a child with Fanconi anemia. Sequenced here: PBMCs, sampled from the stem cell graft.

CDR3 sequence (DNA): TGTGCCAGCAGTGTTGGGGCTTCGGGCAATCAGCCCCAGCATTTT. Translated, it gives CASSVGASGNQPQHF. V and J are TRBV2 and TRBJ1-5; a weak D match, TRBD1 (5 bases). Germline assignment: CDR1 SNHLY and CDR2 FYNNEI. The CDR3 runs to 15 residues. Trimming removed 4 bases from V and 2 bases from J, with 12 bases in between.